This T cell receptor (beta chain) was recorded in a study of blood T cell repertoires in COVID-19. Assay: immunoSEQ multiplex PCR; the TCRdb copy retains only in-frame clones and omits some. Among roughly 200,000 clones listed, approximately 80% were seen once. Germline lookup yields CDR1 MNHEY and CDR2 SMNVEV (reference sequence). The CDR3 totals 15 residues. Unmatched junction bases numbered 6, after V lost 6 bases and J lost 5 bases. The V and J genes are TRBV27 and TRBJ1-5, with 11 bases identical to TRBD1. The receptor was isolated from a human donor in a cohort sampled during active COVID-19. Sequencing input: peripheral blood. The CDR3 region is CASRTDRGLHQPQHF. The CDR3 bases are TGTGCCAGCAGAACGGACAGGGGGCTTCATCAGCCCCAGCATTTT.